The next 30 T cell receptor beta chains were all read from a single sample in a study of radiotherapy plus CTLA-4 blockade in lung cancer. Assay used: immunoSEQ multiplex PCR; TCRdb lists only in-frame clones, some missing. The sample records about 48,000 clones, around 88% being singletons. The input for sequencing was peripheral blood, taken from a patient treated with radiotherapy plus ipilimumab. Receptors were obtained from a human donor with non-small cell lung cancer that progressed on radiotherapy plus ipilimumab. Some clones in this sample may be carry-over from other donors' samples.

The chain couples TRBV18 to TRBJ2-7; 7 bases align to TRBD2. The CDR3 runs to 15 residues. After removal of 1 base from V and 7 bases from J, the junction contained 10 bases not matched to a gene. Germline V gene sequence: CDR1 KGHSH, CDR2 LQKENI. CDR3 protein: CASSPQMGGIQEQYF. The CDR3, as DNA: TGTGCCAGCTCACCACAGATGGGGGGGATCCAAGAGCAGTACTTC.

The rearrangement uses TRBV29-1 and TRBJ1-2, with 9 bases matching TRBD1. With V trimmed by 3 bases and J by 1 base, 6 bases remained unmatched. The CDR3 extends over 15 amino acids. Germline values: CDR1 SQVTM, CDR2 ANQGSEA. Here the CDR3 reads CSVDQQGAINYGYTF. The CDR3 DNA follows: TGCAGCGTTGACCAACAGGGGGCGATTAACTATGGCTACACCTTC.

The gene calls are TRBV5-6 and TRBJ2-1; 8 nucleotides match TRBD2. The germline CDR1 and CDR2 sequences are SGHDT and YYEEEE. CDR3 size: 14 residues. After removal of 2 bases from V and 5 bases from J, the junction contained 3 bases not matched to a gene. CDR3 nucleotides: TGTGCCAGCAGCTTAGGAGCGGGGGACAATGAGCAGTTCTTC. This sequence encodes CASSLGAGDNEQFF.

The chain has TRBV19 and TRBJ1-3; tentatively, D is TRBD1 (6 bases). V was clipped by 5 bases and J by 3 bases, with 11 bases between them. CDR3 size: 14 residues. The germline gives CDR1 LNHDA, CDR2 SQIVND (reference sequence). CDR3 residues: CASSVRDIGNTIYF. For the CDR3, the DNA is TGTGCCAGTAGTGTAAGGGACATTGGAAACACCATATATTTT.

This chain joins TRBV7-8 and TRBJ2-1; a weak D match, TRBD2 (5 bases). The germline V gene has CDR1 SGHVS and CDR2 FQNEAQ. The CDR3 is 15 amino acids. Trimming removed 2 bases from V and 6 bases from J, with 14 bases in between. The chain's CDR3 is CASSLRGWAGNEQFF. CDR3 DNA: TGTGCCAGCAGCTTACGCGGGTGGGCGGGCAATGAGCAGTTCTTC.

The chain is built from TRBV4-3 and TRBJ2-4; 8 positions agree with TRBD1. Germline lookup yields CDR1 LGHNA and CDR2 YSLEER. There are 17 residues in the CDR3. V shed 4 bases and J 0 bases; nucleotides not matched to a gene: 8. The CDR3 here is CASSRGTGERAKNIQYF. Here the CDR3 DNA reads TGCGCCAGCAGCCGTGGGACAGGTGAAAGAGCCAAAAACATTCAGTACTTC.

The rearrangement uses TRBV5-4 and TRBJ1-2; possibly TRBD1 for D (6 bases). Germline V gene sequence: CDR1 SGHNT, CDR2 YYREEE (reference sequence). Trimming took off 2 bases at V and 8 bases at J, with 13 bases between the two ends. This CDR3 has 13 amino acids. The CDR3 loop is CASSLGGAEGYTF. The CDR3 bases are TGTGCCAGCAGCTTAGGGGGGGCCGAAGGCTACACCTTC.

The chain's CDR3 is CASTVDRSRGWTNEKLFF. CDR3 nucleotide sequence: TGTGCCAGCACCGTGGACAGGAGCAGAGGTTGGACTAATGAAAAACTGTTTTTT. The rearrangement links TRBV28 to TRBJ1-4, with 7 bases lining up with TRBD1. This CDR3 has 18 amino acids. CDR1 is MDHEN and CDR2 is SYDVKM in the germline V gene. V trimming: 7 bases; J trimming: 2 bases; junction bases outside the gene matches: 16.

The chain has TRBV19 and TRBJ1-5; 8 nucleotides align to TRBD1. CDR1 and CDR2 from the germline V gene are LNHDA and SQIVND (reference sequence). CDR3 length: 16 amino acids. The V segment lost 7 bases and the J segment 6 bases; nucleotides outside the gene matches: 14. DNA for the CDR3: TGTGCCAGTACCCACACGGACAGGGTGTCAGGTCAGCCCCAGCATTTT. Residues: CASTHTDRVSGQPQHF.

The rearrangement uses TRBV27 and TRBJ2-3; 8 bases align to TRBD2. Germline V lookup: CDR1 MNHEY, CDR2 SMNVEV (reference sequence). V was clipped by 1 base and J by 2 bases; unmatched bases: 8. The CDR3 runs to 17 residues. This CDR3 is CASSLYRGGPDTDTQYF. The CDR3 DNA follows: TGTGCCAGCAGTTTATATCGGGGGGGACCGGACACAGATACGCAGTATTTT.

The gene calls are TRBV9 and TRBJ2-3, with 14 bases fitting TRBD2. The CDR3 extends over 18 amino acids. Germline loops: CDR1 SGDLS, CDR2 YYNGEE. The V gene end was trimmed by 4 bases and the J gene end by 1 base; junction bases not matched to a gene: 8. CDR3 residues: CASSQDRGLAGGTDTQYF. The CDR3 bases are TGTGCCAGCAGCCAGGACAGGGGACTAGCGGGAGGCACAGATACGCAGTATTTT.

The V and J genes are TRBV7-8 and TRBJ1-2, with 8 bases identical to TRBD1. The CDR3 length is 14 residues. V shed 4 bases and J 5 bases; nucleotides not matched to a gene: 6. Germline values: CDR1 SGHVS, CDR2 FQNEAQ. CDR3 in DNA: TGTGCCAGCAGCTCTCCACAGGGGGAGTATGGCTACACCTTC. This translates into CASSSPQGEYGYTF.

The J gene is TRBJ1-3, the V gene TRBV9, with unresolved D. This CDR3 has 15 residues. V lost 3 bases to trimming and J lost 0 bases, with 10 bases between them. Germline V gives CDR1 SGDLS, CDR2 YYNGEE. CDR3 nucleotides: TGTGCCAGCAGCGATAAATCCAGCTCTGGAAACACCATATATTTT. This translates into CASSDKSSSGNTIYF.

The chain employs TRBV9 and TRBJ2-3; tentatively, D is TRBD1 (5 bases). This CDR3 contains 14 residues. V shed 0 bases and J shed 5 bases, with 10 bases lying between them. Germline V lookup: CDR1 SGDLS, CDR2 YYNGEE. The CDR3 spells CASSVGDSQDTQYF. In nucleotides, the CDR3 is TGTGCCAGCAGCGTAGGTGACAGCCAAGATACGCAGTATTTT.

The J gene is TRBJ2-5, the V gene TRBV14, with 11 bases matching TRBD1. With 3 bases clipped from V and 0 bases from J, the junction kept 6 bases outside the gene matches. CDR1 is SGHDN, CDR2 FVKESK, per germline. The CDR3 loop spans 17 amino acids. Here the CDR3 reads CASSHDGDRGYQETQYF. CDR3 nucleotide sequence: TGTGCCAGCAGCCATGACGGGGACAGGGGGTACCAAGAGACCCAGTACTTC.

This sequence joins TRBV11-2 and TRBJ1-1; D ambiguous. Trimming removed 3 bases at V and 5 bases at J, with 13 bases between. The CDR3 length is 14 residues. Germline CDR1 and CDR2: SGHAT and FQNNGV. The CDR3 loop reads CASSFGREGTEAFF. The CDR3 region has the DNA TGTGCCAGCAGCTTTGGGAGGGAGGGAACTGAAGCTTTCTTT.

This chain uses TRBV10-1 with TRBJ2-2; 9 bases line up with TRBD1. CDR1 and CDR2 (germline): WNHNN, SYGVQD (reference sequence). V lost 4 bases, J lost 1 base, and 7 bases stayed unmatched. The CDR3 has 17 residues. CDR3 coding DNA: TGCGCCAGCAGTGCTAAAACGGGACAGGGGAACACCGGGGAGCTGTTTTTT. Translated: CASSAKTGQGNTGELFF.

This clone was picked up one time. The chain uses TRBV15 and TRBJ2-1; 7 bases align to TRBD2. Germline CDR1 LNHNV, CDR2 YYDKDF (reference sequence). The CDR3 sequence is 14 residues long. The ends lost 0 bases at V and 8 bases at J; junction bases unmatched: 4. CDR3 bases: TGTGCCACCAGCAGAGATCTAGCGGCCCATGAGCAGTTCTTC. This gives the protein CATSRDLAAHEQFF.

The CDR3 loop reads CASGGLAANFNEQFF. The DNA for the CDR3 is TGTGCTAGTGGTGGACTAGCGGCGAACTTTAATGAGCAGTTCTTC. The chain recombines TRBV12-5 with TRBJ2-1; 10 nucleotides line up with TRBD2. Unmatched junction bases numbered 8, after V lost 5 bases and J lost 7 bases. Germline CDR1 and CDR2: LGHNT and FRNRAP. The CDR3 sequence is 15 residues long. Looking up the rest from reference TRBV12-5 and TRBJ2-1 gives the full variable domain: DARVTQTPRHKVTEMGQEVTMRCQPILGHNTVFWYRQTMMQGLELLAYFRNRAPLDDSGMPKDRFSAEMPDATLATLKIQPSEPRDSAVYFCASGGLAANFNEQFFGPGTRLTVL.

A single count supports this clone. The chain uses TRBV10-3 and TRBJ2-3; TRBD2 agrees at 9 bases. CDR3 length: 13 amino acids. The V segment lost 9 bases and the J segment 4 bases; nucleotides outside the gene matches: 5. CDR1 ENHRY and CDR2 SYGVKD come from the germline V gene. The chain's CDR3 is CAMRGGVSDTQYF. As DNA, the CDR3 is TGTGCCATGCGGGGGGGGGTTTCAGATACGCAGTATTTT.

The chain couples TRBV7-2 to TRBJ1-1, with 7 bases lining up with TRBD1. CDR1 SGHTA and CDR2 FQGNSA come from the germline V gene. This CDR3 is built from 14 residues. The V and J ends lost 5 bases and 6 bases, in that order; junction bases with no gene match: 9. The CDR3 here is CASSLGTAGPEAFF. Written as DNA, the CDR3 is TGTGCCAGCAGCCTCGGGACAGCCGGGCCTGAAGCTTTCTTT.

This chain links TRBV4-1 with TRBJ1-5; D remains ambiguous. Germline CDR1 MGHRA, CDR2 YSYEKL. Trimming pared 4 bases from V and 2 bases from J, leaving 6 bases between. The CDR3 sequence is 13 residues long. This chain's CDR3 is CASSLTGNQPQHF. The CDR3 bases are TGCGCCAGCAGCCTTACAGGCAATCAGCCCCAGCATTTT.

This clone was seen only once. This chain joins TRBV27 and TRBJ1-2; 11 bases fit TRBD1. The CDR3 totals 16 residues. The germline V gene has CDR1 MNHEY and CDR2 SMNVEV (reference sequence). The ends lost 3 bases at V and 8 bases at J; junction bases unmatched: 11. The CDR3 spells CASSFGWTGGFGGYTF. CDR3 DNA: TGTGCCAGCAGTTTTGGATGGACAGGGGGCTTTGGAGGCTACACCTTC.

This clone showed up just a few times. One end of the junction varies from germline; a read error may be responsible. Other DNA sequences from this sample encode an identical CDR3 as well. The chain recombines TRBV5-4 with TRBJ1-1; D gene uncertain. Germline lookup yields CDR1 SGHNT and CDR2 YYREEE (reference sequence). There are 15 residues in the CDR3. CDR3 region: CPSSFEKRVNTEALF. CDR3 nucleotide sequence: TGTCCCAGCAGCTTTGAGAAGCGGGTGAACACTGAAGCTCTCTTT.

The chain couples TRBV7-3 to TRBJ2-1; tentatively, D is TRBD2 (6 bases). The CDR3 loop spans 15 amino acids. Germline V gene data show CDR1 as SGHTA and CDR2 as FQGTGA. Trimming shortened V by 0 bases and J by 0 bases, and 6 bases separated the two germline ends. The CDR3 bases are TGTGCCAGCAGCTTAACCGGGGGCTCCTACAATGAGCAGTTCTTC. This codes for CASSLTGGSYNEQFF.

The chain has TRBV7-3 and TRBJ2-7; 11 nucleotides align to TRBD1. The CDR3 has 15 residues. V dropped 5 bases and J dropped 3; count of bases not matched to a gene: 6. Germline V gives CDR1 SGHTA, CDR2 FQGTGA. The CDR3 region is CASSQTGTGGYEQYF. CDR3 sequence (DNA): TGTGCCAGCAGCCAAACCGGGACAGGGGGCTACGAGCAGTACTTC. Full variable domain (rest looked up from reference TRBV7-3 and TRBJ2-7): GAGVSQTPSNKVTEKGKYVELRCDPISGHTALYWYRQSLGQGPEFLIYFQGTGAADDSGLPNDRFFAVRPEGSVSTLKIQRTERGDSAVYLCASSQTGTGGYEQYFGPGTRLTVT.

V usage is TRBV19 and J usage is TRBJ1-1; 9 bases fit TRBD1. The germline V gene encodes CDR1 LNHDA and CDR2 SQIVND (reference sequence). The CDR3 is 14 amino acids. V was clipped by 6 bases and J by 3 bases; unmatched bases: 5. The CDR3 reads CASRNGQGYTEAFF. The CDR3 DNA follows: TGTGCCAGTAGAAACGGACAGGGGTACACTGAAGCTTTCTTT.

The chain employs TRBV28 and TRBJ2-7; 8 nucleotides align to TRBD2. The CDR3 consists of 14 residues. Germline CDR1 reads MDHEN; CDR2 reads SYDVKM. J was trimmed by 7 bases and V by 3 bases; bases with no gene match: 8. CDR3 loop: CASSFGGDPMEQYF. Written as DNA, the CDR3 is TGTGCCAGCAGTTTCGGGGGGGACCCTATGGAGCAGTACTTC.

The genes are TRBV2 and TRBJ1-2, with D possibly being TRBD1 (5 bases). V was clipped by 8 bases and J by 1 base, with 14 bases between them. CDR3 length: 14 residues. Germline V gene sequence: CDR1 SNHLY, CDR2 FYNNEI. DNA of the CDR3: TGTGCCAGCGCCCGCGGGGGATTTAACTATGGCTACACCTTC. Protein: CASARGGFNYGYTF.

The chain's CDR3 is CSVNRGTGTSGSYEQYF. CDR3 DNA sequence: TGCAGCGTCAACAGGGGTACCGGGACTAGCGGCTCCTACGAGCAGTACTTC. The chain employs TRBV29-1 and TRBJ2-7; 11 nucleotides match TRBD2. The CDR3 is made up of 17 amino acids. The germline CDR1 and CDR2 sequences are SQVTM and ANQGSEA. V lost 6 bases and J lost 0; bases outside the gene matches: 13.